The 18 T cell receptor beta chains reported below all come from one sample, sequenced in a study of blood T cells in healthy people across ages. A second PCR of about 7 to 11 cycles used a sample-barcoded 5' primer and a J-beta primer mix. TCRdb fed the 5' RACE reads into MiXCR, producing one record per CDR3 protein. Of over a million distinct CDR3 sequences detected, 35% to 45% appear once; the ten largest clones hold about 4.1%. Sequences were obtained from blood. Receptors were obtained from a woman aged 18-29 years in good health.

The chain combines TRBV7-9 with TRBJ2-4; D not resolved. The closer fit of TRBJ2-7 to the DNA end suggests the J call may be wrong. The CDR3 contains 13 residues. CDR1 is SEHNR and CDR2 is FQNEAQ in the germline V gene (reference sequence). CDR3: CASSFRAGYEQYF. The CDR3 region has the DNA TGTGCCAGCAGCTTTCGGGCCGGTTACGAGCAGTACTTC.

As concerns this clonotype: A read error may be the cause here, since a much bigger clone is one base away. V and J are TRBV7-2 and TRBJ2-3; D is ambiguous. The germline V gene encodes CDR1 SGHTA and CDR2 FQGNSA. The CDR3 is made up of 14 amino acids. The CDR3 here is CASSLAGFTDAQYF. The CDR3 coding sequence is TGTGCCAGCAGCTTAGCGGGGTTCACAGATGCGCAGTATTTT.

The rearrangement uses TRBV5-5 and TRBJ2-1, with 10 bases matching TRBD2. With V trimmed by 5 bases and J by 4 bases, 6 bases remained unmatched. Looked up from germline, CDR1 is SGHKS and CDR2 is YYEKEE (reference sequence). The CDR3 has 15 amino acids. CDR3 amino acids: CASRFLAGEYNEQFF. CDR3 coding DNA: TGTGCCAGCAGATTTCTAGCGGGGGAATACAATGAGCAGTTCTTC.

This sequence joins TRBV20-1 and TRBJ1-4, with 11 bases identical to TRBD1. V shed 5 bases, J shed 0 bases, and the junction held 2 bases outside the gene matches. From germline, CDR1 is DFQATT and CDR2 SNEGSKA (reference sequence). The CDR3 is 15 amino acids. CDR3 in amino acids: CSAGTGGATNEKLFF. CDR3 nucleotide sequence: TGCAGTGCTGGGACAGGGGGGGCAACTAATGAAAAACTGTTTTTT.

This clonotype was counted many times. The chain joins TRBV3-1 to TRBJ1-1; unclear D gene. The V gene lost 4 bases and the J gene lost 1 base, with 4 bases spanning the gap. The CDR3 contains 12 residues. The germline CDR1 and CDR2 sequences are LGHDT and YNNKEL (reference sequence). CDR3 in amino acids: CASSLPNTEAFF. The CDR3 coding sequence is TGTGCCAGCAGCCTCCCGAACACTGAAGCTTTCTTT.

This clonotype was seen only once. This chain joins TRBV4-3 and TRBJ1-2, with D possibly matching TRBD1 (6 bases). The germline V and J ends were trimmed by 4 bases and 7 bases, with 19 bases remaining between them. CDR3 length equals 15 residues. Germline V lookup: CDR1 LGHNA, CDR2 YSLEER. The CDR3 is CASSPTGGGLTGYTF. The DNA of the CDR3 is TGCGCCAGCAGCCCCACCGGGGGGGGGCTGACTGGCTACACCTTC.

The gene calls are TRBV20-1 and TRBJ2-5; tentative D call: TRBD2 (5 bases). The CDR3 runs to 14 residues. Trimming took 1 base from V and 11 from J, leaving 20 bases between them. Germline CDR1 DFQATT, CDR2 SNEGSKA (reference sequence). The CDR3 bases are TGCAGTGCTAGAGTGGAGCGGCTCTACAATGAGCAGTACTTC. As protein: CSARVERLYNEQYF.

The rearrangement uses TRBV6-2 or TRBV6-3 and TRBJ2-5; 9 bases line up with TRBD1. This CDR3 has 14 residues. Germline V gene data show CDR1 as MNHEY and CDR2 as SVGEGT. J lost 6 bases, V lost 5 bases, and 7 bases had no gene match. The DNA for the CDR3 is TGTGCCAGCAGTGAGACCGGGACAGGGAAGACCCAGTACTTC. Its protein product is CASSETGTGKTQYF.

This clonotype showed up just once. The rearrangement uses TRBV12-3 or TRBV12-4 and TRBJ2-1; the match to TRBD1 covers 8 bases. The V and J ends lost 8 bases and 9 bases, in that order; junction bases with no gene match: 21. The CDR3 runs to 17 residues. The CDR3 here is CASGGQVKSVNLPEQFF. In DNA form, the CDR3 reads TGTGCCAGCGGGGGACAGGTCAAAAGTGTTAACTTGCCTGAGCAGTTCTTC.

Here the CDR3 reads CASSPLGTSGRYNEQFF. The CDR3 nucleotides read TGTGCCAGCAGCCCCTTAGGGACTAGCGGGCGTTACAATGAGCAGTTCTTC. The chain recombines TRBV7-9 with TRBJ2-1, with TRBD2 matching 12 bases. Per germline, CDR1 SEHNR and CDR2 FQNEAQ (reference sequence). CDR3 length equals 17 residues. Germline trimming cut 5 bases from V and 4 bases from J; bases unmatched to any gene: 9.

The chain couples TRBV27 to TRBJ2-7; 9 nucleotides align to TRBD1. There are 14 residues in the CDR3. CDR1 and CDR2 from the germline V gene are MNHEY and SMNVEV (reference sequence). Germline trimming cut 6 bases from V and 2 bases from J; bases unmatched to any gene: 5. The CDR3 protein is CASRRTGAPYEQYF. In DNA form, the CDR3 reads TGTGCCAGCAGGCGGACAGGGGCCCCCTACGAGCAGTACTTC.

This clonotype has just a few counts. This sequence joins TRBV4-1 and TRBJ1-5; possibly TRBD1 for D (5 bases). Germline CDR1 reads MGHRA; CDR2 reads YSYEKL. With 0 bases removed from V and 6 bases from J, the gap between germline ends came to 12 bases. This CDR3 is 15 amino acids long. The CDR3 sequence: CASSQEGQRGQPQHF. The CDR3 DNA is TGCGCCAGCAGCCAAGAAGGGCAGAGGGGTCAGCCCCAGCATTTT.

This clonotype was detected only a few times. The J gene is TRBJ1-6, the V gene TRBV27; no clear D gene. Per germline, CDR1 MNHEY and CDR2 SMNVEV (reference sequence). Trimming pared 8 bases from V and 0 bases from J, leaving 17 bases between. The CDR3 spans 17 residues. The CDR3 loop reads CASSRKTGLSYNSPLHF. CDR3 sequence (DNA): TGTGCCAGCTCACGAAAAACGGGCCTCTCCTATAATTCACCCCTCCACTTT.

The CDR3 region has the DNA TGTGCCAGCAGCCAATCGGGGCTAGCGGGTCGCTACGAGCAGTACTTC. It translates to CASSQSGLAGRYEQYF. V is TRBV16 and J is TRBJ2-7; 8 nucleotides line up with TRBD2. Trimming at V came to 0 bases and at J to 3 bases, leaving 7 bases not matched to a gene. This CDR3 has 16 amino acids. Germline loops: CDR1 KGHSY, CDR2 FQNENV.

In its sample, this clonotype was seen a few times. The chain employs TRBV24-1 and TRBJ1-2; D is perhaps TRBD1 (5 bases). The CDR3 is 13 residues long. CDR1 is KGHDR and CDR2 is SFDVKD in the germline V gene. Trimming pared 4 bases from V and 2 bases from J, leaving 7 bases between. In DNA, the CDR3 is TGTGCCACCAGTGAAAGGGGCAACTATGGCTACACCTTC. Its translation: CATSERGNYGYTF.

The chain joins TRBV20-1 to TRBJ2-1; 7 nucleotides agree with TRBD1. The J segment lost 3 bases and the V segment lost 0 bases, leaving 5 bases of the junction unmatched. The germline gives CDR1 DFQATT, CDR2 SNEGSKA (reference sequence). This CDR3 is 15 amino acids long. The chain's CDR3 is CSARDRDSYYNEQFF. The CDR3 DNA is TGCAGTGCTAGAGATCGGGACAGCTACTACAATGAGCAGTTCTTC.

Only a few counts were recorded for this clonotype. The V call is TRBV24-1, the J call TRBJ1-2; D gene uncertain. V lost 2 bases and J lost 6, with 12 bases in between. In germline, CDR1 is KGHDR, CDR2 SFDVKD. The CDR3 totals 14 residues. The CDR3 spells CATSDSPQVNGYTF. CDR3 in DNA: TGTGCCACCAGTGATTCCCCCCAGGTCAATGGCTACACCTTC.

This chain connects TRBV10-3 to TRBJ2-1; 9 nucleotides align to TRBD1. The CDR3 totals 12 residues. The trim removed 10 bases at V and 5 bases at J, leaving 3 bases unmatched. Germline assignment: CDR1 ENHRY and CDR2 SYGVKD. CDR3 in DNA: TGTGCCACCGGGACAGGGAACAATGAGCAGTTCTTC. Translating gives CATGTGNNEQFF.